This section outlines one T cell receptor (beta chain) sequence together with its context. The data are from a study of blood T cell repertoires in COVID-19. How the authors handled the data: Quantification of nucleated cells was approximated via reference gene primer amplification. Profiled with immunoSEQ multiplex PCR; TCRdb holds only in-frame clones, not every one. Clonal size and the V and J genes are those of that table, whereas D and trimming came from the DNA. This table has fewer than 450,000 clones, roughly 91% appearing once. Germline V gene lookup returns CDR1 MNHNY and CDR2 SVGAGI (reference sequence). The CDR3 length is 13 residues. Trimming removed 7 bases at V and 7 bases at J, with 14 bases between. Participants came from about two dozen US areas, aged about 18 to 100 years. Before being deemed recovered, Cohort 3 donors had two negative PCRs, clearance, or symptom resolution.

J is TRBJ1-5 and V is TRBV6-6; D gene uncertain. This TCR came from a woman aged 18-29 years who had recovered from COVID-19. Material for sequencing was PBMCs or T cells enriched from blood (not recorded which). The CDR3 reads CASTYSPEQPQHF. In nucleotides, the CDR3 is TGTGCCAGCACCTATTCCCCCGAGCAGCCCCAGCATTTT.